This TCR beta chain was found in a study of CD8+CD57+ T cells in acquired aplastic anemia. Germline loops: CDR1 LGHNA, CDR2 YSLEER. J gave up 4 bases and V 3 bases, and 16 bases lay outside the gene matches. This CDR3 is 18 amino acids long. Genomic DNA provided the template from which TCR beta VDJ and CDR3 profiles were obtained. One entry per CDR3 protein results from TCRdb running MiXCR on the reads. The table lists about 210,000 distinct CDR3 sequences, roughly 57% of them singletons. The chain has TRBV4-3 and TRBJ1-1, with 8 bases fitting TRBD1. Sequenced input: sorted CD4+, CD8+, or CD8+CD57+ T cells (not recorded which) from PBMCs. The clonotype comes from a human donor in good health. CDR3 amino acids: CASSHWEQGGAGGTEAFF. The CDR3 bases are TGCGCCAGCAGCCATTGGGAACAGGGGGGCGCGGGGGGCACTGAAGCTTTCTTT.